Following are 11 T cell receptor beta chains from one sample sequenced in a study of tumor T cells in aggressive B-cell lymphoma. Method: immunoSEQ multiplex PCR; TCRdb's copy keeps in-frame clones and lacks some. The sample includes just over 1,500 clones, approximately 93% of them seen just once. Sequencing was performed on tumor tissue. The receptor source for this set is an adult with diffuse large B cell lymphoma.

V is TRBV7-2 and J is TRBJ2-7; TRBD2 matches 11 bases. Germline CDR1 reads SGHTA; CDR2 reads FQGNSA. The CDR3 has 15 residues. Trimming at V came to 4 bases and at J to 0 bases, leaving 2 bases not matched to a gene. The CDR3 loop reads CASSSLAGASYEQYF. CDR3 sequence (DNA): TGTGCCAGCAGCTCACTAGCGGGGGCCTCCTACGAGCAGTACTTC.

J is TRBJ2-7 and V is TRBV7-9; TRBD2 agrees at 11 bases. V was clipped by 3 bases and J by 5 bases; unmatched bases: 3. The V gene's germline CDR1 is SEHNR and CDR2 FQNEAQ (reference sequence). The CDR3 is 14 amino acids. In DNA form, the CDR3 reads TGTGCCAGCAGCTTCCAGGGACTAGCGGACGAGCAGTACTTC. Encoded protein: CASSFQGLADEQYF.

Concerning this clone itself: Sequence at one end of the junction differs from germline and may be a read error. Other DNA variants within this sample encode the same CDR3. This chain connects TRBV27 to TRBJ1-6; maybe TRBD1 (6 bases). The CDR3 has 16 amino acids. Germline assignment: CDR1 MNHEY and CDR2 SMNVEV (reference sequence). The CDR3: CASSFGGSSYNSPLHF. CDR3 DNA sequence: TGTGCCAGCAGTTTTGGGGGCAGCTCCTATAATTCACCCCTCCATTTT.

The rearrangement uses TRBV11-2 and TRBJ2-1; unclear D gene. This CDR3 is built from 15 residues. The V gene lost 2 bases and the J gene lost 0 bases, with 8 bases spanning the gap. Germline CDR1 SGHAT, CDR2 FQNNGV. As DNA, the CDR3 is TGTGCCAGCAGCTTATCGCGTGGCTCCTACAATGAGCAGTTCTTC. It specifies CASSLSRGSYNEQFF.

V usage is TRBV2 and J usage is TRBJ2-6, with D unclear. The CDR3 runs to 15 residues. V was cut by 0 bases and J by 2 bases, with 5 bases left in between. Looked up from germline, CDR1 is SNHLY and CDR2 is FYNNEI. The chain's CDR3 is CASSEAPAGANVLTF. CDR3 sequence (DNA): TGTGCCAGCAGTGAAGCGCCGGCTGGGGCCAACGTCCTGACTTTC.

This clone was detected once. The chain links TRBV14 to TRBJ2-7, with a possible D match to TRBD2 (6 bases). V was trimmed by 1 base and J by 6 bases, leaving 10 bases between them. Germline V gives CDR1 SGHDN, CDR2 FVKESK. The length of the CDR3 is 13 residues. CDR3 nucleotide sequence: TGTGCCAGCAGCCAAGTACCGGAGGGCGAGCAGTACTTC. Translating it yields CASSQVPEGEQYF.

V and J are TRBV4-2 and TRBJ1-4, with 11 bases matching TRBD1. Germline loops: CDR1 LGHNA, CDR2 YNFKEQ. The CDR3 totals 19 residues. V shed 4 bases and J 2 bases; nucleotides not matched to a gene: 12. The CDR3 DNA reads as TGTGCCAGCAGCCCCACCATTAGGACAGGGGGCCCGACTAATGAAAAACTGTTTTTT. Translating it yields CASSPTIRTGGPTNEKLFF.

V is TRBV18 and J is TRBJ1-1, with 7 nucleotides matching TRBD1. Trimming cost V 6 bases and J 4 bases; bases outside gene matches: 8. The CDR3 is made up of 14 amino acids. The germline V gene encodes CDR1 KGHSH and CDR2 LQKENI. As DNA, the CDR3 is TGTGCCAGCTCTCAAACAGGGGTTGGCACTGAAGCTTTCTTT. It encodes CASSQTGVGTEAFF.

About this clone: This same CDR3 is encoded by further DNA sequences in the sample. The chain combines TRBV5-4 with TRBJ1-4; a weak D match, TRBD1 (5 bases). Germline lookup yields CDR1 SGHNT and CDR2 YYREEE (reference sequence). Trimming pared 4 bases from V and 1 base from J, leaving 8 bases between. The CDR3 is 14 amino acids. The CDR3 region has the DNA TGTGCCAGCAGCCGGGGGGGAACTAATGAAAAACTGTTTTTT. Translated, it gives CASSRGGTNEKLFF.

This clone appeared once. This chain links TRBV5-1 with TRBJ2-7, with 9 nucleotides matching TRBD2. This CDR3 has 16 amino acids. The junction had 10 bases not matched to a gene; V was cut back by 3 bases and J by 3 bases. The germline CDR1 and CDR2 sequences are SGHRS and YFSETQ. The CDR3 sequence: CASSSAPGLAGYEQYF. DNA for the CDR3: TGCGCCAGCAGCTCCGCCCCGGGACTAGCAGGCTACGAGCAGTACTTC.

J is TRBJ1-1 and V is TRBV7-2; D is perhaps TRBD1 (5 bases). V was trimmed by 5 bases and J by 5 bases, leaving 12 bases between them. CDR3 size: 13 residues. CDR1 and CDR2 from the germline V gene are SGHTA and FQGNSA. The CDR3 is CASSGQGRTEAFF. CDR3 nucleotide sequence: TGTGCCAGCAGCGGCCAGGGAAGGACTGAAGCTTTCTTT.